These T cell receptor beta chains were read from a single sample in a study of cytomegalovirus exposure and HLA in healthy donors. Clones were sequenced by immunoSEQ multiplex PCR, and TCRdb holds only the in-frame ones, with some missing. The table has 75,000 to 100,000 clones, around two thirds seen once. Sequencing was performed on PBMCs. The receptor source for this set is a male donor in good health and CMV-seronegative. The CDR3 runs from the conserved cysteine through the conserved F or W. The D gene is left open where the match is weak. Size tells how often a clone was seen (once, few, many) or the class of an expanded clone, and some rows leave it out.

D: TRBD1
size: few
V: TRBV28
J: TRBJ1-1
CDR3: CASSVPQGFTTDMNTEAFF
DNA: TGTGCCAGCAGTGTACCACAGGGGTTCACCACCGACATGAACACTGAAGCTTTCTTT

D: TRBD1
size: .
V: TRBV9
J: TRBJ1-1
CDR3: CASTREGQATKGRQYEENTEAFF
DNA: TGTGCCAGCACGCGAGAGGGACAGGCCACCAAAGGGCGCCAGTATGAGGAGAACACTGAAGCTTTCTTT

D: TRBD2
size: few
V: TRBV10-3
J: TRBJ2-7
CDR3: CAISPGLAGGYEQYF
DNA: TGTGCCATCAGCCCGGGACTAGCGGGCGGCTACGAGCAGTACTTC

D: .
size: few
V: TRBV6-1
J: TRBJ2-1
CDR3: CASNQGRYNEQFF
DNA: TGTGCCAGCAACCAGGGGCGCTACAATGAGCAGTTCTTC

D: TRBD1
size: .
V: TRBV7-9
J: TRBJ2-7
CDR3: CASSPGTVYEQYF
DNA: TGTGCCAGCAGCCCCGGGACAGTCTACGAGCAGTACTTC

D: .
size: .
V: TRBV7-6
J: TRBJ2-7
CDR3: CASSLSDRSYEQYF
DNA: TGTGCCAGCAGCTTAAGTGACAGATCCTACGAGCAGTACTTC

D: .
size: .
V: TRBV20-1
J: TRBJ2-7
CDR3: CSARAPGEQYF
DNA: TGCAGTGCTAGAGCCCCGGGCGAGCAGTACTTC

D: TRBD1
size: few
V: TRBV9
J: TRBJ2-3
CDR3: CASSLGTGASSTDTQYF
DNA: TGTGCCAGCAGCCTCGGGACAGGGGCCTCTAGCACAGATACGCAGTATTTT

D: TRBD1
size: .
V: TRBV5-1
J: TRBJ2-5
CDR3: CASRGGQQETQYF
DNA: TGCGCCAGCAGAGGGGGACAGCAAGAGACCCAGTACTTC

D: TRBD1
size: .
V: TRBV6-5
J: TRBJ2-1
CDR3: CASSYGTGVGNNEQFF
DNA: TGTGCCAGCAGTTACGGGACAGGGGTTGGGAACAATGAGCAGTTCTTC

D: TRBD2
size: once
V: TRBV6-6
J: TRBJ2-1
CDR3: CASSPSGAYNEQFF
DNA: TGTGCCAGCAGTCCCAGCGGGGCCTACAATGAGCAGTTCTTC

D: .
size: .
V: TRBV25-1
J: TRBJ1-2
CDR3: CASSGGTPTNYGYTF
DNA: TGTGCCAGCAGTGGAGGGACACCGACTAACTATGGCTACACCTTC

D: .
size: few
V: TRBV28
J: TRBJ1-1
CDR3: CASMGGTEAFF
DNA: TGTGCCAGCATGGGGGGAACTGAAGCTTTCTTT

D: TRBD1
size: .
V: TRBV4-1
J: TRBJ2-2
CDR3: CASSHAGTGGSGELFF
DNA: TGCGCCAGCAGCCACGCCGGGACAGGGGGCAGCGGGGAGCTGTTTTTT

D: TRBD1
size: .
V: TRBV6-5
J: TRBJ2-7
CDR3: CASSYSRGQHLYEQYF
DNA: TGTGCCAGCAGTTACTCGAGGGGACAGCACCTTTACGAGCAGTACTTC

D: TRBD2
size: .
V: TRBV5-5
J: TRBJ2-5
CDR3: CASSGMGRAGVETQYF
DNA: TGTGCCAGCAGCGGCATGGGTCGAGCGGGAGTGGAGACCCAGTACTTC

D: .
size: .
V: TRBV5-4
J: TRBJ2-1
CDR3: CASSSRENSYNEQFF
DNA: TGTGCCAGCAGCTCTCGGGAGAATTCCTACAATGAGCAGTTCTTC

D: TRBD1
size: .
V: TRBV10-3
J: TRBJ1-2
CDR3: CAISVSGGQGSYGYTF
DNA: TGTGCCATCAGCGTATCGGGGGGACAGGGGAGCTATGGCTACACCTTC

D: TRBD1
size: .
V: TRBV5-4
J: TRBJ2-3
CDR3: CASSPTGGLGTDTQYF
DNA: TGTGCCAGCAGCCCGACAGGGGGTTTAGGCACAGATACGCAGTATTTT

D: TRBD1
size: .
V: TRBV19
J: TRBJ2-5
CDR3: CASRGQSSKTQYF
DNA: TGTGCCAGTAGGGGACAGTCTTCGAAGACCCAGTACTTC

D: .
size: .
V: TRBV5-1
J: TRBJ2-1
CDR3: CASAENNEQFF
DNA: TGCGCCAGCGCGGAAAACAATGAGCAGTTCTTC

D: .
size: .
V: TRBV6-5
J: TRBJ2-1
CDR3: CASGVRGGEQFF
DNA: TGTGCCAGCGGAGTACGCGGAGGTGAGCAGTTCTTC

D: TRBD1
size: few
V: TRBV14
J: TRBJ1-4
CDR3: CASSQALGQPVLPATNEKLFF
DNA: TGTGCCAGCAGCCAAGCGCTGGGACAGCCCGTTTTACCGGCAACTAATGAAAAACTGTTTTTT

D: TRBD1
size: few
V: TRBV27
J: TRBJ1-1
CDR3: CASSPGTGRNTEAFF
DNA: TGTGCCAGCAGTCCTGGGACAGGGAGGAACACTGAAGCTTTCTTT

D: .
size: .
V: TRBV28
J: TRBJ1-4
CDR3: CASSSRIRHGQGKFNWYEKLFF
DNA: TGTGCCAGCAGTTCCCGAATAAGGCATGGGCAGGGAAAGTTCAATTGGTATGAAAAACTGTTTTTT

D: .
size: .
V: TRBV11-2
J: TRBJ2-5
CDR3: CASSFSNRGETQYF
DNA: TGTGCCAGCAGCTTCTCGAACCGCGGAGAGACCCAGTACTTC

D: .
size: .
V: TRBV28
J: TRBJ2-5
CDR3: CASPRGSGQETQYF
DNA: TGTGCCAGCCCTCGGGGTAGCGGCCAAGAGACCCAGTACTTC

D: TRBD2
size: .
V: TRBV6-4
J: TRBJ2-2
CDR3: CASSEGGRSAGELFF
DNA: TGTGCCAGCAGTGAAGGCGGGAGATCCGCCGGGGAGCTGTTTTTT

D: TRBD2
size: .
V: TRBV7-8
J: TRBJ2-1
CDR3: CASSFIRGLADQKTYNEQFF
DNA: TGTGCCAGCAGCTTCATAAGGGGACTAGCAGACCAAAAAACCTACAATGAGCAGTTCTTC

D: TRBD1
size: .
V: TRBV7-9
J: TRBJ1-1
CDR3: CASMPGGQGITEAFF
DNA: TGTGCCAGCATGCCGGGGGGACAGGGGATAACTGAAGCTTTCTTT

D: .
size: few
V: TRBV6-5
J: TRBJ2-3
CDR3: CASSYSGGVTDTQYF
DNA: TGTGCCAGCAGTTACTCGGGGGGAGTCACAGATACGCAGTATTTT

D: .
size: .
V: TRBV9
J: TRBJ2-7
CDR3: CASSVESGNTMDEQYF
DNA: TGTGCCAGCAGCGTAGAGTCCGGGAACACCATGGATGAGCAGTACTTC

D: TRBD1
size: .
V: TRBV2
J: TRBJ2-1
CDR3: CASSMTGSETYNEQFF
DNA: TGTGCCAGCAGCATGACAGGGTCGGAAACCTACAATGAGCAGTTCTTC

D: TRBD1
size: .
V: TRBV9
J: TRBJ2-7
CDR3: CASSARTGGNEQYF
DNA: TGTGCCAGCAGCGCTAGGACAGGGGGCAATGAGCAGTACTTC

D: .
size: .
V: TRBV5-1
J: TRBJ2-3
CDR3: CASSLGLAAKDTQYF
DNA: TGCGCCAGCAGCTTGGGGTTAGCGGCTAAGGATACGCAGTATTTT

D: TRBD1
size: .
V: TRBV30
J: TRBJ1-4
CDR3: CAWSDPRDRREKLFF
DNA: TGTGCCTGGAGTGACCCTAGGGACAGGCGTGAAAAACTGTTTTTT

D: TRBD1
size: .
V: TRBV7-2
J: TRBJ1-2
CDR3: CASSSRGQGGGYGYTF
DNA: TGTGCCAGCAGCTCGAGAGGGCAGGGGGGTGGCTATGGCTACACCTTC

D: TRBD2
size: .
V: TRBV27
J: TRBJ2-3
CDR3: CASSSGTSGSSTQYF
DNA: TGTGCCAGCAGTAGCGGGACTAGCGGGAGCAGTACGCAGTATTTT

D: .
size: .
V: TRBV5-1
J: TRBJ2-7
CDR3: CASSLAPSVTEQYF
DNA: TGCGCCAGCAGCTTGGCCCCTTCGGTAACGGAGCAGTACTTC

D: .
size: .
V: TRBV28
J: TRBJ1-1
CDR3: CASLSANTEAFF
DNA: TGTGCCAGCCTCAGTGCAAACACTGAAGCTTTCTTT

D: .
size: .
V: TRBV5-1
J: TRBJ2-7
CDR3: CASIGGAYEQYF
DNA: TGCGCCAGCATTGGAGGAGCCTACGAGCAGTACTTC

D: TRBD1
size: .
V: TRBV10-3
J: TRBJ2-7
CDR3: CAISAGQGPHLYEQYF
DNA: TGTGCCATCAGCGCGGGACAGGGACCCCATCTCTACGAGCAGTACTTC

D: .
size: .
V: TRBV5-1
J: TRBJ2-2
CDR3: CASSPLTTNTGELFF
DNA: TGCGCCAGCAGCCCTCTAACCACGAACACCGGGGAGCTGTTTTTT

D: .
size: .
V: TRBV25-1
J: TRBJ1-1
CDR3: CASSEALANTEAFF
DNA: TGTGCCAGCAGTGAAGCATTGGCGAACACTGAAGCTTTCTTT

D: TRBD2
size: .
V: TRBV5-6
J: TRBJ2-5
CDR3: CASSKSGTSVRTQYF
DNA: TGTGCCAGCAGCAAGTCCGGGACTAGCGTCAGGACCCAGTACTTC

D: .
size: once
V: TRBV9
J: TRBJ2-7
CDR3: CASSVSPVYEQYF
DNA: TGTGCCAGCAGCGTATCCCCCGTCTACGAGCAGTACTTC

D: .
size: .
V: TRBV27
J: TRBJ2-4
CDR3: CASSLYGGGAKNIQYF
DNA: TGTGCCAGCAGTTTATATGGGGGAGGCGCCAAAAACATTCAGTACTTC

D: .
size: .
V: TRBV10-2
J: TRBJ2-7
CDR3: CASSARADEQYF
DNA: TGCGCCAGCAGTGCCAGGGCAGACGAGCAGTACTTC

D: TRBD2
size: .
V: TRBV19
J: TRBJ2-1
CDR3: CASSHGTTGEQFF
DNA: TGTGCCAGTAGTCACGGGACTACCGGTGAGCAGTTCTTC

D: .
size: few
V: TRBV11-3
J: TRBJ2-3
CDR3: CASSLGGSTDTQYF
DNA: TGTGCCAGCAGCTTGGGAGGTAGCACAGATACGCAGTATTTT

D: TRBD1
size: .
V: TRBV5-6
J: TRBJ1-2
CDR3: CASSRTGSYGYTF
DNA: TGTGCCAGCAGCCGGACAGGGAGCTATGGCTACACCTTC

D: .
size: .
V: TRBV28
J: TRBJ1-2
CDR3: CASGGNYGYTF
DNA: TGTGCCAGTGGAGGGAACTATGGCTACACCTTC

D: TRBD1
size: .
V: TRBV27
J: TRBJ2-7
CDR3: CASSFDRGPYEQYF
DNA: TGTGCCAGCAGTTTCGACAGGGGTCCGTACGAGCAGTACTTC

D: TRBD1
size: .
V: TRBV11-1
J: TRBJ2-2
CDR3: CASSRGQWDTGELFF
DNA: TGTGCCAGCAGCCGGGGACAGTGGGACACCGGGGAGCTGTTTTTT

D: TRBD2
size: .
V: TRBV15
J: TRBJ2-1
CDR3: CATSRIILAGYNEQFF
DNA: TGTGCCACCAGCAGAATTATACTAGCGGGATACAATGAGCAGTTCTTC

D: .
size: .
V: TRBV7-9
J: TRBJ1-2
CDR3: CASSSALNYGYTF
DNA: TGTGCCAGCAGCTCAGCCCTTAACTATGGCTACACCTTC